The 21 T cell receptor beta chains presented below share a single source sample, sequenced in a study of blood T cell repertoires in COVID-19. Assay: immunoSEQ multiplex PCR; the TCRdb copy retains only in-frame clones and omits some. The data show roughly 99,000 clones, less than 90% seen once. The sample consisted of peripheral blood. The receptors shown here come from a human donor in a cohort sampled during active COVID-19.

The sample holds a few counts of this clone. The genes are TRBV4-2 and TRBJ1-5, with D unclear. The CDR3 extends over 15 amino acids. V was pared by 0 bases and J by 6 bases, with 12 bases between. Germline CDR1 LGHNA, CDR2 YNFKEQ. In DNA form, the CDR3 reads TGTGCCAGCAGCCAAGAAGGAGGGCGAGGTCAGCCCCAGCATTTT. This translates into CASSQEGGRGQPQHF.

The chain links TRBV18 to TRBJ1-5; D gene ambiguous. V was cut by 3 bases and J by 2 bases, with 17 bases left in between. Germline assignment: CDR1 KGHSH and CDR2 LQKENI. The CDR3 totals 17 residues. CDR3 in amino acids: CASSPSREGGRNQPQHF. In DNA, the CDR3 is TGTGCCAGCTCACCTTCCCGAGAGGGAGGTCGCAATCAGCCCCAGCATTTT.

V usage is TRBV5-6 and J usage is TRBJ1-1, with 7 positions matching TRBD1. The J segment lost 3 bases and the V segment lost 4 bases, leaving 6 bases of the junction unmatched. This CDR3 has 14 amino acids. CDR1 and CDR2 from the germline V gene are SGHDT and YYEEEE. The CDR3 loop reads CASSQDRVYTEAFF. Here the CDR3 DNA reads TGTGCCAGCAGCCAAGACAGGGTCTACACTGAAGCTTTCTTT. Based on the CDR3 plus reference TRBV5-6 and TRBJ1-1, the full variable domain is DAGVTQSPTHLIKTRGQQVTLRCSPKSGHDTVSWYQQALGQGPQFIFQYYEEEERQRGNFPDRFSGHQFPNYSSELNVNALLLGDSALYLCASSQDRVYTEAFFGQGTRLTVV.

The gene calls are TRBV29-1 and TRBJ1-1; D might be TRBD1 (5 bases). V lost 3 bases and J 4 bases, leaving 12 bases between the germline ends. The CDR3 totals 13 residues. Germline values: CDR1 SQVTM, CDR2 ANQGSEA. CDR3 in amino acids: CSVEVTAATEAFF. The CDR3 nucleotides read TGCAGCGTTGAGGTGACAGCTGCCACTGAAGCTTTCTTT.

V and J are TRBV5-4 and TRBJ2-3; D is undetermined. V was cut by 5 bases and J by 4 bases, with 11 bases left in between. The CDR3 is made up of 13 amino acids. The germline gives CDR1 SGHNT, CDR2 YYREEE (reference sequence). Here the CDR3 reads CASREIGSDTQYF. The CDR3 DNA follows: TGTGCCAGCAGGGAGATAGGCTCAGATACGCAGTATTTT.

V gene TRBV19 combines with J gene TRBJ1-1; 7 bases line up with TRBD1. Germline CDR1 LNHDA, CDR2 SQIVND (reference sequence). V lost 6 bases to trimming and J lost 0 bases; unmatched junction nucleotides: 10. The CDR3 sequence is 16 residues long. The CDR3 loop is CASRKTGLSVNTEAFF. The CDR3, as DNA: TGTGCCAGTAGAAAGACAGGGTTATCCGTGAACACTGAAGCTTTCTTT. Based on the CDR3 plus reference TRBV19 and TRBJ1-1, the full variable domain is DGGITQSPKYLFRKEGQNVTLSCEQNLNHDAMYWYRQDPGQGLRLIYYSQIVNDFQKGDIAEGYSVSREKKESFPLTVTSAQKNPTAFYLCASRKTGLSVNTEAFFGQGTRLTVV.

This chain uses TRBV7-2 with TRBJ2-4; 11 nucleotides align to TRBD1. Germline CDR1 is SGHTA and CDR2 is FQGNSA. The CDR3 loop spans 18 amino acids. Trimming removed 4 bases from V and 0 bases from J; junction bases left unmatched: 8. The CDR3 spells CASSSGTGGVLAKNIQYF. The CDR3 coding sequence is TGTGCCAGCAGCTCCGGGACAGGGGGAGTGCTAGCCAAAAACATTCAGTACTTC. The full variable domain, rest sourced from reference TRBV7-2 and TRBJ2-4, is GAGVSQSPSNKVTEKGKDVELRCDPISGHTALYWYRQSLGQGLEFLIYFQGNSAPDKSGLPSDRFSAERTGGSVSTLTIQRTQQEDSAVYLCASSSGTGGVLAKNIQYFGAGTRLSVL.

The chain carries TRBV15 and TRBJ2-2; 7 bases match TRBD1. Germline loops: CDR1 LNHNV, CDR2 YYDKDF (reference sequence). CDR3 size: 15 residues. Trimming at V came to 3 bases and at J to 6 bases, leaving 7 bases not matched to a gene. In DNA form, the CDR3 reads TGTGCCACCAGCAGCGGGACAGTTGGAGCCGGGGAGCTGTTTTTT. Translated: CATSSGTVGAGELFF.

Here the CDR3 reads CASSYYQGGTGELFF. The DNA for the CDR3 is TGTGCCAGCAGTTACTATCAGGGAGGCACCGGGGAGCTGTTTTTT. The J gene is TRBJ2-2, the V gene TRBV6-2 or TRBV6-3; TRBD2 might be the D (6 bases). Germline V gives CDR1 MNHEY, CDR2 SVGEGT. The CDR3 contains 15 residues. The ends were cut back, 1 base at V and 4 bases at J, with 10 bases in the middle.

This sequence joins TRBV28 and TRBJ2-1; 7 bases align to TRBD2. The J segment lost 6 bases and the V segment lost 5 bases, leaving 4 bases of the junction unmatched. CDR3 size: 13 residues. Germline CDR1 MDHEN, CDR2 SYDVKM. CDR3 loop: CASSLSGGNEQFF. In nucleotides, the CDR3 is TGTGCCAGCAGTCTCTCGGGGGGCAATGAGCAGTTCTTC.

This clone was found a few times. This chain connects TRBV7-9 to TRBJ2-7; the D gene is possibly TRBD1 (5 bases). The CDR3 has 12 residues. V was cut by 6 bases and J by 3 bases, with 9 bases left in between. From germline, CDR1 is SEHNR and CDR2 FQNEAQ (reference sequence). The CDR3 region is CASSLQGYEQYV. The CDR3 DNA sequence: TGTGCCAGCAGTCTTCAGGGCTACGAGCAGTACGTC.

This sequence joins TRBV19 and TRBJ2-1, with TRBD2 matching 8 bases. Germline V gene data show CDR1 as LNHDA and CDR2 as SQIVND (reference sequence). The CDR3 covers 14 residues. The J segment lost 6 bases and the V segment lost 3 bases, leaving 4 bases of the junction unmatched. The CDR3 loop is CASSIPGLVNEQFF. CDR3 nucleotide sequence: TGTGCCAGTAGTATCCCGGGACTAGTCAATGAGCAGTTCTTC.

The CDR3 loop reads CASSQDEQYF. The CDR3 DNA sequence: TGTGCCAGCAGCCAGGACGAGCAGTACTTC. This chain joins TRBV28 and TRBJ2-7; D call uncertain. This CDR3 is 10 amino acids long. V lost 6 bases and J lost 5, with 5 bases in between. Germline assignment: CDR1 MDHEN and CDR2 SYDVKM. Full variable domain (outside the CDR3, taken from reference TRBV28 and TRBJ2-7): DVKVTQSSRYLVKRTGEKVFLECVQDMDHENMFWYRQDPGLGLRLIYFSYDVKMKEKGDIPEGYSVSREKKERFSLILESASTNQTSMYLCASSQDEQYFGPGTRLTVT.

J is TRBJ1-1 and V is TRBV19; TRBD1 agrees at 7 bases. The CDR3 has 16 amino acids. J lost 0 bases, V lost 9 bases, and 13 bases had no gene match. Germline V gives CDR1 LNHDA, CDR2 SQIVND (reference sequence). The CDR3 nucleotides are TGTGCCAGCGGACGGGCAGGGGGATTAATGAACACTGAAGCTTTCTTT. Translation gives CASGRAGGLMNTEAFF.

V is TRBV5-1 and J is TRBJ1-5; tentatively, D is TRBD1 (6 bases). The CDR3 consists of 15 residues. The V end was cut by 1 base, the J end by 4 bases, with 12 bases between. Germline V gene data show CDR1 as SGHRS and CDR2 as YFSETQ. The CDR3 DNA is TGCGCCAGCAGCTTGAATTCCCAGGGGAATCAGCCCCAGCATTTT. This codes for CASSLNSQGNQPQHF.

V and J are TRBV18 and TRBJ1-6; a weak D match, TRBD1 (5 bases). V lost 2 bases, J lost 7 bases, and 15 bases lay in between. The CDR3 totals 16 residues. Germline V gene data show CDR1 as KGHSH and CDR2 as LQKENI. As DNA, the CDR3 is TGTGCCAGCTCACCAGGTCCGGTGACAGTCAATTCACCCCTCCACTTT. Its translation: CASSPGPVTVNSPLHF.

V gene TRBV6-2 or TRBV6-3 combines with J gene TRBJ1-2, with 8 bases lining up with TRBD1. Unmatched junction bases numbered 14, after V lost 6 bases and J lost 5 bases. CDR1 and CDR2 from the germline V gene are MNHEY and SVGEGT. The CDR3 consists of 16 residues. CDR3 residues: CASSPSAGGNDYGYTF. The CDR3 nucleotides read TGTGCCAGCAGCCCTTCGGCAGGGGGCAATGATTATGGCTACACCTTC.

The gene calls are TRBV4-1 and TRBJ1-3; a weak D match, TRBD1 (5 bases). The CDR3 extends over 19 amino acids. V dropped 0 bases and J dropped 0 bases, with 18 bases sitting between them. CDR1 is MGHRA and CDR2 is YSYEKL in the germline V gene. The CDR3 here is CASSQDGGNAGPSGNTIYF. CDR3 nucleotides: TGCGCCAGCAGCCAAGATGGGGGGAATGCAGGGCCCTCTGGAAACACCATATATTTT.

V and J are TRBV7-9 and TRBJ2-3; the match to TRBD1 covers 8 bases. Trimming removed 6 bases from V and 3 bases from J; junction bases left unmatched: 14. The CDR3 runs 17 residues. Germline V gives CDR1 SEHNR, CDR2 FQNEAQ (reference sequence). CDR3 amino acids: CASRRSRTQGATDTQYF. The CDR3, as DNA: TGTGCCAGCAGACGAAGCAGGACGCAGGGGGCAACAGATACGCAGTATTTT.

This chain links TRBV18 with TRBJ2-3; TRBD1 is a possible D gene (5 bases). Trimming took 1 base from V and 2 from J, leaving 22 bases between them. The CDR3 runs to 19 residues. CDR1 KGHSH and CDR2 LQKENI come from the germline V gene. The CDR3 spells CASSPLTQGVQGVTDTQYF. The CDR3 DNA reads TGTGCCAGCTCACCACTTACCCAGGGTGTTCAGGGTGTCACAGATACGCAGTATTTT.

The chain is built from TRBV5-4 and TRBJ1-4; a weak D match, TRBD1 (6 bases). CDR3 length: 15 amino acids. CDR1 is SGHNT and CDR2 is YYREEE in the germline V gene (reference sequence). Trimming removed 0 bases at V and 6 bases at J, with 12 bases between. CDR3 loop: CASSLGDIDHEKLFF. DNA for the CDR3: TGTGCCAGCAGCTTGGGGGACATTGATCATGAAAAACTGTTTTTT. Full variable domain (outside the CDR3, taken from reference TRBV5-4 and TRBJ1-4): ETGVTQSPTHLIKTRGQQVTLRCSSQSGHNTVSWYQQALGQGPQFIFQYYREEENGRGNFPPRFSGLQFPNYSSELNVNALELDDSALYLCASSLGDIDHEKLFFGSGTQLSVL.